Listed below are T cell receptor beta chains from one sample, sequenced in a study of blood T cell repertoires in COVID-19. TCRdb keeps only in-frame clones here, not all; method: immunoSEQ multiplex PCR. This table has 400,000 to 450,000 clones, more than 80% appearing once. Sequencing used peripheral blood. The receptors stem from a woman aged 30 to 39 with active or convalescent COVID-19. Each CDR3 is given with its conserved first and last residue. Each record gives: V gene, D gene, J gene, clone size, CDR3 protein, CDR3 DNA. The D gene is left open where the match is weak. Expanded clones are given a class, and other clones once, few, many or no size at all.

v_gene: TRBV5-1
d_gene: TRBD2
j_gene: TRBJ2-7
abundance: .
CDR3aa: CASSRTSGNYEQYF
CDR3nt: TGCGCCAGCAGCCGGACTAGCGGAAACTACGAGCAGTACTTC

v_gene: TRBV18
d_gene: .
j_gene: TRBJ1-1
abundance: .
CDR3aa: CASSPGRGFNTEAFF
CDR3nt: TGTGCCAGCTCACCCGGTCGGGGATTTAACACTGAAGCTTTCTTT

v_gene: TRBV11-2
d_gene: .
j_gene: TRBJ2-1
abundance: .
CDR3aa: CASSLGFGQGALQLIF
CDR3nt: .

v_gene: TRBV7-6
d_gene: .
j_gene: TRBJ2-3
abundance: .
CDR3aa: CASSPGPSGSGTDTQYF
CDR3nt: TGTGCCAGCAGCCCGGGACCATCCGGGAGTGGCACAGATACGCAGTATTTT

v_gene: TRBV15
d_gene: .
j_gene: TRBJ1-1
abundance: .
CDR3aa: CATSSENQIEAFF
CDR3nt: TGTGCCACCAGCTCAGAAAACCAGATTGAAGCTTTCTTT

v_gene: TRBV19
d_gene: TRBD1
j_gene: TRBJ1-5
abundance: .
CDR3aa: CASSTLDRSNQPQHF
CDR3nt: TGTGCCAGTAGTACTTTGGACAGGAGTAATCAGCCCCAGCATTTT

v_gene: TRBV10-3
d_gene: .
j_gene: TRBJ1-2
abundance: once
CDR3aa: CATSLGGGDYGYTF
CDR3nt: TGTGCCACGTCCTTGGGCGGGGGGGACTATGGCTACACCTTC

v_gene: TRBV4-2
d_gene: TRBD1
j_gene: TRBJ2-3
abundance: .
CDR3aa: CASSQDWDRGIDTQYF
CDR3nt: TGTGCCAGCAGCCAAGATTGGGACAGGGGAATAGATACGCAGTATTTT

v_gene: TRBV5-1
d_gene: TRBD1
j_gene: TRBJ2-2
abundance: .
CDR3aa: CASSSRQGNTGELFF
CDR3nt: TGCGCCAGCAGCTCCAGACAGGGGAACACCGGGGAGCTGTTTTTT

v_gene: TRBV2
d_gene: TRBD1
j_gene: TRBJ1-2
abundance: .
CDR3aa: CASSDQGGYGYTF
CDR3nt: TGTGCCAGCAGTGATCAGGGGGGCTATGGCTACACCTTC

v_gene: TRBV19
d_gene: .
j_gene: TRBJ1-1
abundance: .
CDR3aa: CASSIGGLNTEAFF
CDR3nt: TGTGCCAGTAGTATAGGAGGATTGAACACTGAAGCTTTCTTT

v_gene: TRBV19
d_gene: .
j_gene: TRBJ1-2
abundance: .
CDR3aa: CASSIVRLDYGYTF
CDR3nt: TGTGCCAGTAGTATAGTACGACTGGACTATGGCTACACCTTC

v_gene: TRBV10-3
d_gene: TRBD1
j_gene: TRBJ2-2
abundance: .
CDR3aa: CAISGTGVFVAGELFF
CDR3nt: TGTGCCATCAGCGGGACAGGGGTATTTGTTGCCGGGGAGCTGTTTTTT

v_gene: TRBV7-9
d_gene: .
j_gene: TRBJ2-1
abundance: once
CDR3aa: CASSLVLVYKQFF
CDR3nt: TGTGCCAGCAGCTTAGTTCTGGTATACAAGCAGTTCTTC

v_gene: TRBV5-1
d_gene: .
j_gene: TRBJ1-6
abundance: .
CDR3aa: CASSPSGPGSPLHF
CDR3nt: TGCGCCAGCAGCCCCTCAGGGCCTGGTTCACCCCTCCACTTT

v_gene: TRBV6-1
d_gene: .
j_gene: TRBJ1-1
abundance: .
CDR3aa: CASSEPGQIGTEAFF
CDR3nt: TGTGCCAGCAGTGAACCCGGACAGATCGGCACTGAAGCTTTCTTT

v_gene: TRBV3-1/TRBV3-2
d_gene: .
j_gene: TRBJ1-2
abundance: .
CDR3aa: CASSQYQGPRGYTF
CDR3nt: TGTGCCAGCAGCCAGTACCAGGGCCCCCGTGGCTACACCTTC

v_gene: TRBV30
d_gene: TRBD1
j_gene: TRBJ1-4
abundance: .
CDR3aa: CAGDRDPPTNEKLFF
CDR3nt: TGTGCAGGGGACAGGGATCCTCCAACTAATGAAAAACTGTTTTTT

v_gene: TRBV5-1
d_gene: TRBD1
j_gene: TRBJ1-4
abundance: .
CDR3aa: CASSLAGTGGEKLFF
CDR3nt: TGCGCCAGCAGCTTGGCCGGGACAGGGGGAGAAAAACTGTTTTTT

v_gene: TRBV2
d_gene: TRBD1
j_gene: TRBJ1-2
abundance: .
CDR3aa: CASSGDRGGYTF
CDR3nt: TGTGCCAGCAGTGGGGACAGGGGTGGCTACACCTTC

v_gene: TRBV4-1
d_gene: TRBD2
j_gene: TRBJ2-5
abundance: .
CDR3aa: CASSEGLAGAQYF
CDR3nt: TGCGCCAGCAGTGAAGGACTAGCGGGGGCCCAGTACTTC

v_gene: TRBV19
d_gene: .
j_gene: TRBJ1-1
abundance: .
CDR3aa: CASSSTANTEAFF
CDR3nt: TGTGCCAGTAGCTCGACAGCGAACACTGAAGCTTTCTTT

v_gene: TRBV19
d_gene: .
j_gene: TRBJ2-3
abundance: .
CDR3aa: CASSSGRDTDTQYF
CDR3nt: TGTGCCAGTAGTAGTGGCAGGGACACAGATACGCAGTATTTT

v_gene: TRBV25-1
d_gene: .
j_gene: TRBJ1-1
abundance: .
CDR3aa: CASSESRGMNTEAFF
CDR3nt: TGTGCCAGCAGTGAATCGAGGGGGATGAACACTGAAGCTTTCTTT

v_gene: TRBV11-2
d_gene: TRBD2
j_gene: TRBJ2-3
abundance: .
CDR3aa: CASSFVRESSDTQYF
CDR3nt: TGTGCCAGCAGCTTCGTGCGGGAGAGTTCTGATACGCAGTATTTT

v_gene: TRBV6-1
d_gene: .
j_gene: TRBJ1-1
abundance: .
CDR3aa: CASSEAVRDTEAFF
CDR3nt: TGTGCCAGCAGTGAAGCGGTCAGGGACACTGAAGCTTTCTTT

v_gene: TRBV19
d_gene: .
j_gene: TRBJ2-2
abundance: .
CDR3aa: CASSMGGLARELFF
CDR3nt: TGTGCCAGTAGTATGGGGGGGCTAGCTCGGGAGCTGTTTTTT

v_gene: TRBV7-6
d_gene: .
j_gene: TRBJ2-5
abundance: .
CDR3aa: CASSLAGGPGETQYF
CDR3nt: TGTGCCAGCAGCTTAGCGGGGGGGCCGGGGGAGACCCAGTACTTC

v_gene: TRBV7-9
d_gene: TRBD1
j_gene: TRBJ2-1
abundance: .
CDR3aa: CASSFDRGERNEQFF
CDR3nt: TGTGCCAGCAGCTTTGACAGGGGGGAGAGGAATGAGCAGTTCTTC

v_gene: TRBV7-9
d_gene: TRBD2
j_gene: TRBJ2-3
abundance: .
CDR3aa: CASSLWEGFTDTQYF
CDR3nt: TGTGCCAGCAGCTTATGGGAGGGTTTCACAGATACGCAGTATTTT

v_gene: TRBV6-5
d_gene: .
j_gene: TRBJ1-6
abundance: .
CDR3aa: CAINRDYNSPLHF
CDR3nt: TGTGCCATCAACAGGGACTATAATTCACCCCTCCACTTT

v_gene: TRBV9
d_gene: TRBD1
j_gene: TRBJ1-2
abundance: .
CDR3aa: CASSVDPGQGWAGYTF
CDR3nt: TGTGCCAGCAGCGTAGACCCGGGACAGGGCTGGGCCGGCTACACCTTC

v_gene: TRBV12-3/TRBV12-4
d_gene: .
j_gene: TRBJ2-1
abundance: .
CDR3aa: CASREGAGNEQFF
CDR3nt: TGTGCCAGCAGGGAGGGGGCGGGCAATGAGCAGTTCTTC

v_gene: TRBV5-8
d_gene: TRBD1
j_gene: TRBJ1-5
abundance: .
CDR3aa: CASSAPTGDNQPQHF
CDR3nt: TGTGCCAGCAGCGCCCCGACAGGGGACAATCAGCCCCAGCATTTT

v_gene: TRBV10-2
d_gene: TRBD2
j_gene: TRBJ2-5
abundance: .
CDR3aa: CASSLTSGEETQYF
CDR3nt: TGCGCCAGCAGTCTGACTAGCGGGGAAGAGACCCAGTACTTC

v_gene: TRBV6-5
d_gene: TRBD1
j_gene: TRBJ2-3
abundance: few
CDR3aa: CASSSLTGADTQYF
CDR3nt: TGTGCCAGCAGTTCATTGACAGGGGCAGATACGCAGTATTTT

v_gene: TRBV27
d_gene: .
j_gene: TRBJ2-7
abundance: .
CDR3aa: CASSYGASAGLGYEQYF
CDR3nt: TGTGCCAGCAGTTACGGGGCCAGCGCGGGGCTCGGCTACGAGCAGTACTTC

v_gene: TRBV6-5
d_gene: TRBD2
j_gene: TRBJ2-3
abundance: few
CDR3aa: CASRPGLASTDTQYF
CDR3nt: TGTGCCAGCAGACCGGGACTAGCCTCAACAGATACGCAGTATTTT

v_gene: TRBV7-9
d_gene: TRBD1
j_gene: TRBJ1-2
abundance: .
CDR3aa: CASSLAGTGISYTF
CDR3nt: TGTGCCAGCAGCTTAGCCGGGACAGGGATCAGCTACACCTTC

v_gene: TRBV6-5
d_gene: .
j_gene: TRBJ1-4
abundance: .
CDR3aa: CASRGVLYEKLFF
CDR3nt: TGTGCCAGCAGAGGGGTCCTGTATGAAAAACTGTTTTTT

v_gene: TRBV5-4
d_gene: .
j_gene: TRBJ2-5
abundance: .
CDR3aa: CASSLSRGILAETQYF
CDR3nt: TGTGCCAGCAGCTTGTCGCGCGGGATCTTGGCGGAGACCCAGTACTTC

v_gene: TRBV21-1
d_gene: .
j_gene: TRBJ1-6
abundance: .
CDR3aa: CASNAPGPLYSPLHF
CDR3nt: TGTGCCAGCAACGCCCCAGGGCCTCTGTATTCACCCCTCCACTTT

v_gene: TRBV24-1
d_gene: .
j_gene: TRBJ2-2
abundance: .
CDR3aa: CATSDPTSSGELFF
CDR3nt: TGTGCCACCAGTGACCCAACAAGTTCCGGGGAGCTGTTTTTT

v_gene: TRBV5-5
d_gene: TRBD1
j_gene: TRBJ2-5
abundance: .
CDR3aa: CASSSTGAGTETQYF
CDR3nt: TGTGCCAGCAGCTCGACAGGGGCGGGGACAGAGACCCAGTACTTC

v_gene: TRBV2
d_gene: TRBD1
j_gene: TRBJ2-6
abundance: .
CDR3aa: CASSGGTGISGANVLTF
CDR3nt: TGTGCCAGCAGTGGTGGGACAGGGATCTCTGGGGCCAACGTCCTGACTTTC

v_gene: TRBV10-2
d_gene: TRBD2
j_gene: TRBJ2-3
abundance: .
CDR3aa: CASRGTSGGVLYTDTQYF
CDR3nt: TGCGCCAGCAGGGGGACTAGCGGGGGGGTCCTGTACACAGATACGCAGTATTTT

v_gene: TRBV21-1
d_gene: .
j_gene: TRBJ2-2
abundance: .
CDR3aa: CASSPIHHTGTGELFF
CDR3nt: TGTGCCAGCAGCCCTATTCACCACACGGGCACCGGGGAGCTGTTTTTT

v_gene: TRBV19
d_gene: .
j_gene: TRBJ2-7
abundance: .
CDR3aa: CASSIGIAVPTYEQYF
CDR3nt: TGTGCCAGTAGTATAGGTATAGCGGTTCCGACCTACGAGCAGTACTTC

v_gene: TRBV25-1
d_gene: .
j_gene: TRBJ1-1
abundance: .
CDR3aa: CASRGPGSGTEAFF
CDR3nt: TGTGCCAGCAGGGGTCCGGGGTCGGGGACTGAAGCTTTCTTT

v_gene: TRBV6-1
d_gene: .
j_gene: TRBJ1-6
abundance: .
CDR3aa: CASSGFQGNSPLHF
CDR3nt: TGTGCCAGCAGTGGATTTCAGGGTAATTCACCCCTCCACTTT

v_gene: TRBV5-6
d_gene: .
j_gene: TRBJ2-3
abundance: .
CDR3aa: CASSYGPTDTQYF
CDR3nt: TGTGCCAGCAGTTATGGGCCCACAGATACGCAGTATTTT

v_gene: TRBV29-1
d_gene: TRBD1
j_gene: TRBJ1-2
abundance: .
CDR3aa: CSFGQGQGGYTF
CDR3nt: TGCAGCTTTGGACAGGGTCAGGGTGGCTACACCTTC

v_gene: TRBV7-8
d_gene: TRBD2
j_gene: TRBJ2-1
abundance: .
CDR3aa: CASSLAGSREVSYNEQFF
CDR3nt: TGTGCCAGCAGCTTAGCGGGGTCGCGGGAGGTATCCTACAATGAGCAGTTCTTC

v_gene: TRBV29-1
d_gene: .
j_gene: TRBJ1-2
abundance: .
CDR3aa: CSAPGQSDYGYTF
CDR3nt: TGCAGCGCTCCTGGACAGTCTGACTATGGCTACACCTTC

v_gene: TRBV5-6
d_gene: TRBD1
j_gene: TRBJ1-5
abundance: .
CDR3aa: CASSFGQGLSNQPQHF
CDR3nt: TGTGCCAGCAGCTTTGGACAGGGGCTTTCCAATCAGCCCCAGCATTTT